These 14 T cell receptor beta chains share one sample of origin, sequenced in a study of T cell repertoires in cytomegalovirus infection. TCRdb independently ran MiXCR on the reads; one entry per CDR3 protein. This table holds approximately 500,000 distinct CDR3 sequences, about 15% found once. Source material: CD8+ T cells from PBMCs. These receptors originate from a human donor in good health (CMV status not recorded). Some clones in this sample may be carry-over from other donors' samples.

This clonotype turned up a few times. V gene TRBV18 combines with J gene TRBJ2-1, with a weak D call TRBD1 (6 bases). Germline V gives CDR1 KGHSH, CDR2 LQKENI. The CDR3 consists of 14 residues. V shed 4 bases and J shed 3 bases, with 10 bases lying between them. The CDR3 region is CASSHRTDYNEQFF. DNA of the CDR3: TGTGCCAGCTCACACCGGACAGACTACAATGAGCAGTTCTTC.

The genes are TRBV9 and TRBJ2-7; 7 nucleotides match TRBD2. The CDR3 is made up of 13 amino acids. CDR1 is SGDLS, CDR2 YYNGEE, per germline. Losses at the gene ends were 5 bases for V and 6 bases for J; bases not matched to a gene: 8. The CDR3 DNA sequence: TGTGCCAGCAGTGCTGCGGGAGCTCTCGAGCAGTACTTC. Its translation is CASSAAGALEQYF.

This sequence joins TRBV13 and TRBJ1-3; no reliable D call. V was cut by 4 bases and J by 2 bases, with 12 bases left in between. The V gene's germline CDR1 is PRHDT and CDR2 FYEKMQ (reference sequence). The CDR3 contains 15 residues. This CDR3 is CASSSDVGPGNTIYF. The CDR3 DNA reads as TGTGCCAGCAGCTCCGATGTGGGCCCTGGAAACACCATATATTTT.

This CDR3 is CASIRGLGGATSYNEQFF. The CDR3 region has the DNA TGTGCCAGCATACGGGGGCTAGGGGGAGCCACCTCCTACAATGAGCAGTTCTTC. V gene TRBV7-8 combines with J gene TRBJ2-1; possibly TRBD1 or TRBD2 for D (6 bases each). Germline V gene sequence: CDR1 SGHVS, CDR2 FQNEAQ. With 7 bases removed from V and 0 bases from J, the gap between germline ends came to 22 bases. This CDR3 is built from 18 residues.

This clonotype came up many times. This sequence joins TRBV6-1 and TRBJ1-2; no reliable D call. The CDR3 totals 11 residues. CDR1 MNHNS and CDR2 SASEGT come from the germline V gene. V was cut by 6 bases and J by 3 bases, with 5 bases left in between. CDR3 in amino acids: CASRSDYGYTF. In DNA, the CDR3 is TGTGCCAGCAGGTCGGACTATGGCTACACCTTC.

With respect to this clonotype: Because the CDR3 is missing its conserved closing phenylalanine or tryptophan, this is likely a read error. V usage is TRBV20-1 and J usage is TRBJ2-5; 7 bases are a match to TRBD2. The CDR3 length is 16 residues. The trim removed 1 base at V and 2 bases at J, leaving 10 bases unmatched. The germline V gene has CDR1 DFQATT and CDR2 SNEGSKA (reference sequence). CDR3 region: CSARAYGRTGQETQYL. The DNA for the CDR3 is TGCAGTGCTAGAGCTTACGGGAGGACTGGTCAAGAGACCCAGTACTTA.

The CDR3, as DNA: TGTGCCAGCAGCTTCGGGCGGGGGGCCCGTTCGGAGCAGTTCTTC. Translated, it gives CASSFGRGARSEQFF. The genes are TRBV5-4 and TRBJ2-1; TRBD2 matches at 8 bases. Germline lookup yields CDR1 SGHNT and CDR2 YYREEE (reference sequence). J was trimmed by 10 bases and V by 2 bases; bases with no gene match: 11. The CDR3 covers 15 residues.

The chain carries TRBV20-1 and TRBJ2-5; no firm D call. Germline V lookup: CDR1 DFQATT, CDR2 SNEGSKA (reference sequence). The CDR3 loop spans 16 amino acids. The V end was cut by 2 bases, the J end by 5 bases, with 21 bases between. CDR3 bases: TGCAGTGCTAGATCTCGGGTCAGGACCTATGAGGAGACCCAGTACTTC. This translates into CSARSRVRTYEETQYF.

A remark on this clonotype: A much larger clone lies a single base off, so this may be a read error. CDR3 sequence: CANSPLTAIQYF. The CDR3 DNA follows: TGTGCCAACAGCCCCCTAACAGCGATTCAGTACTTC. The chain uses TRBV7-6 and TRBJ2-4; no firm D call. Germline-derived CDR1 and CDR2 are SGHVS and FNYEAQ. The CDR3 has 12 residues.

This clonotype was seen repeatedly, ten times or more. CDR3 sequence: CASSGGRLDGYTF. CDR3 sequence (DNA): TGTGCCAGCAGTGGGGGGAGGTTAGATGGCTACACCTTC. The V gene is TRBV27, the J gene TRBJ1-2; perhaps TRBD1 as D (5 bases). Germline V gives CDR1 MNHEY, CDR2 SMNVEV (reference sequence). CDR3 length: 13 amino acids. V was clipped by 5 bases and J by 6 bases, with 13 bases between them.

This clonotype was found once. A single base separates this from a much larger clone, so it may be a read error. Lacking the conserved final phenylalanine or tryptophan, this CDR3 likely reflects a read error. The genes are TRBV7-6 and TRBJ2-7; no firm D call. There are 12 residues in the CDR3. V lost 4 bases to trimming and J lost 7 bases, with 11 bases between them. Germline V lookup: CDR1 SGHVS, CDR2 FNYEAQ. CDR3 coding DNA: TGTGCCAGCAGCTCGAGTCGGGTGGAGCAGTACTTA. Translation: CASSSSRVEQYL.

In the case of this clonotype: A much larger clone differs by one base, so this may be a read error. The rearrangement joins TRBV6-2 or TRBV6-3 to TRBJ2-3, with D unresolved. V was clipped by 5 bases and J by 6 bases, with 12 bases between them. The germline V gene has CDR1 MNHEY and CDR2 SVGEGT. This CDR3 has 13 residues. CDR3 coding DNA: TGTGCCAGCAGTACTTACATCGGGGATACGCAGTATTTT. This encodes CASSTYIGDTQYF.

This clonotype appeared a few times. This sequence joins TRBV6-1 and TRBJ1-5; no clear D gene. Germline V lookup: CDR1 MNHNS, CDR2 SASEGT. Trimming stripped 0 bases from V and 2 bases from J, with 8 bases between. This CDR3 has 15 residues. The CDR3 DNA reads TGTGCCAGCAGTGAAGCGATCCGTGGCAATCAGCCCCAGCATTTT. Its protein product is CASSEAIRGNQPQHF.

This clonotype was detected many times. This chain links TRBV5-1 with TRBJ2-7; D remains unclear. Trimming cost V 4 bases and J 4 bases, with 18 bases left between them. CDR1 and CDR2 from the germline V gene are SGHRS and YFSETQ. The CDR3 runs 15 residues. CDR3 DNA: TGCGCCAGCAGCCCGACCCTGAAAGGGTATTACGAGCAGTACTTC. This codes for CASSPTLKGYYEQYF.